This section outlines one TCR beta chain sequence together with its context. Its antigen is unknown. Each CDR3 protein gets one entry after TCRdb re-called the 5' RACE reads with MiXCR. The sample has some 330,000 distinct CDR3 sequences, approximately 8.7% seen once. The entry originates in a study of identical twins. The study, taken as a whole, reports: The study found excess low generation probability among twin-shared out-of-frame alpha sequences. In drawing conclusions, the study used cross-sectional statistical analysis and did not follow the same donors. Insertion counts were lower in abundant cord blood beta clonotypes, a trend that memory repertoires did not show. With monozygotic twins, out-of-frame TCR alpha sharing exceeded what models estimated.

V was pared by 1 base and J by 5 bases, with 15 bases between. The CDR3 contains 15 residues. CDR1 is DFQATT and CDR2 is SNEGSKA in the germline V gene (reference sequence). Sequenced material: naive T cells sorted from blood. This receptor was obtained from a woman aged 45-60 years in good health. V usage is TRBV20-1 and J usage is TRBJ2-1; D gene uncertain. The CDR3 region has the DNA TGCAGTGCTAGAGGGGAAGGTTCCCCCAACAATGAGCAGTTCTTC. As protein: CSARGEGSPNNEQFF.